This T cell receptor (beta chain) was sequenced for a study of a mutant IDH1 vaccine in newly diagnosed glioma. Study in general: The start of vaccination came 4-6 weeks after radiotherapy alone, or with temozolomide cycles.

Broader study findings: Of the patients, 93.3% had vaccine-induced immune responses.

In the case of this clone: What it recognizes is unknown.

V was clipped by 5 bases and J by 9 bases, with 12 bases between them. Germline loops: CDR1 SGHVS, CDR2 FNYEAQ. The CDR3 runs to 12 residues. Some clones are missing from TCRdb's copy, which holds only in-frame ones; the method was immunoSEQ multiplex PCR. Of 45,000 to 50,000 clones detected, more than 75% appear once; the ten largest clones hold around 5.7%. The sample's time point: week 35, safety follow-up. Vaccine doses each comprised 300 ug of mutant IDH1 20-mer peptide, with topical imiquimod. V usage is TRBV7-6 and J usage is TRBJ2-3, with a weak D call TRBD2 (6 bases). The input for sequencing was PBMCs, taken from a glioma patient whose treatment included an IDH1 peptide vaccine. The source is a woman aged 40-49 years with glioma. The CDR3 loop reads CASSRLATTQYF. As DNA, the CDR3 is TGTGCCAGCAGCCGGCTAGCGACCACGCAGTATTTT.